This passage covers 28 T cell receptor beta chains from one sample sequenced in a study of T cells after yellow fever vaccination. TCRdb analysed the 5' RACE reads with MiXCR anew, one entry per CDR3 protein. Altogether more than 450,000 distinct CDR3 sequences are present, 20% to 25% being singletons, with the ten largest covering approximately 15%. The specimen comprised PBMCs, sampled roughly 20 days after the first yellow fever vaccination. The receptors originated from a man between 18 and 35 years old who received the YFV17D yellow fever vaccine.

This clonotype was observed a handful of times. V is TRBV7-8 and J is TRBJ1-2, with D hard to call. This CDR3 comprises 9 residues. Per germline, CDR1 SGHVS and CDR2 FQNEAQ. The V gene lost 7 bases and the J gene lost 4 bases, with 1 base spanning the gap. CDR3 in DNA: TGTGCCAGCACCTATGGCTACACCTTC. Amino acid sequence: CASTYGYTF.

The V call is TRBV2, the J call TRBJ2-7; possible D gene TRBD2, 5 bases. Trimming shortened V by 5 bases and J by 6 bases, and 8 bases separated the two germline ends. Germline CDR1 SNHLY, CDR2 FYNNEI. This CDR3 region has 11 residues. The CDR3 region is CASSSEGEQYF. For the CDR3, the DNA is TGTGCCAGCAGTAGTGAGGGCGAGCAGTACTTC.

The chain uses TRBV19 and TRBJ1-4; 7 nucleotides align to TRBD1. This CDR3 spans 13 amino acids. Germline trimming cut 5 bases from V and 8 bases from J; bases unmatched to any gene: 5. Germline lookup yields CDR1 LNHDA and CDR2 SQIVND (reference sequence). The CDR3 is CASSWTGGEKLFF. The CDR3 region has the DNA TGTGCCAGTAGTTGGACAGGAGGCGAAAAACTGTTTTTT.

This clonotype was detected a few times. The chain links TRBV7-9 to TRBJ2-7; 7 bases map to TRBD2. Germline V gene data show CDR1 as SEHNR and CDR2 as FQNEAQ (reference sequence). This CDR3 has 14 amino acids. The V segment lost 5 bases and the J segment 3 bases; nucleotides outside the gene matches: 7. CDR3: CASSPPGGNYEQYV. CDR3 DNA: TGTGCCAGCAGCCCCCCCGGGGGGAACTACGAGCAGTACGTC.

This clonotype showed up just once. The rearrangement uses TRBV5-6 and TRBJ1-3; D not resolved. The length of the CDR3 is 14 residues. Per germline, CDR1 SGHDT and CDR2 YYEEEE. V was clipped by 0 bases and J by 3 bases, with 7 bases between them. CDR3 sequence reads: CASSLGLVGNTIYF. The CDR3 bases are TGTGCCAGCAGCTTGGGGCTGGTTGGAAACACCATATATTTT.

This sequence joins TRBV19 and TRBJ2-2; D not certain. There are 13 residues in the CDR3. V lost 1 base and J 6 bases, leaving 6 bases between the germline ends. Germline CDR1 is LNHDA and CDR2 is SQIVND (reference sequence). CDR3 amino acids: CASSIVYAGELFF. CDR3 sequence (DNA): TGTGCCAGTAGTATAGTGTACGCCGGGGAGCTGTTTTTT.

This clonotype turned up a few times. Written as DNA, the CDR3 is TGTGCCAGCAGCTTGGAGTGGGCTCCTGGGGCCAACGTCCTGACTTTC. Protein product: CASSLEWAPGANVLTF. V is TRBV5-4 and J is TRBJ2-6; unclear D gene. Trimming shortened V by 0 bases and J by 2 bases, and 9 bases separated the two germline ends. Germline lookup yields CDR1 SGHNT and CDR2 YYREEE (reference sequence). This CDR3 spans 16 amino acids.

This clonotype has a handful of counts. The chain recombines TRBV29-1 with TRBJ2-5; 10 nucleotides line up with TRBD1. Germline V gives CDR1 SQVTM, CDR2 ANQGSEA. The trim removed 6 bases at V and 1 base at J, leaving 5 bases unmatched. The CDR3 contains 14 residues. This CDR3 reads CSVRDRGPQETQYF. CDR3 coding DNA: TGCAGCGTCCGGGACAGGGGACCCCAAGAGACCCAGTACTTC.

V usage is TRBV5-5 and J usage is TRBJ2-7; the D is unclear. Trimming removed 4 bases from V and 0 bases from J, with 11 bases in between. The germline V gene encodes CDR1 SGHKS and CDR2 YYEKEE (reference sequence). The CDR3 is 14 amino acids. DNA for the CDR3: TGTGCCAGCAGCCGGGTGGATTCCTCCTACGAGCAGTACGTC. Its protein product is CASSRVDSSYEQYV.

This clonotype was detected only a few times. The CDR3 DNA follows: TGTGCCAGCAGTTCCGGGACAGATTCCTATGGCTACACCTTC. Amino acid sequence: CASSSGTDSYGYTF. The chain combines TRBV28 with TRBJ1-2; 7 nucleotides agree with TRBD1. The CDR3 has 14 amino acids. CDR1 is MDHEN, CDR2 SYDVKM, per germline. V dropped 4 bases and J dropped 4; count of bases not matched to a gene: 6.

This clonotype has a handful of counts. The chain uses TRBV18 and TRBJ2-6, with unresolved D. The CDR3 sequence is 16 residues long. Trimming removed 3 bases at V and 0 bases at J, with 9 bases between. Germline assignment: CDR1 KGHSH and CDR2 LQKENI. The CDR3 here is CASSPITNSGANVLTF. The CDR3 DNA reads as TGTGCCAGCTCACCTATCACAAACTCTGGGGCCAACGTCCTGACTTTC.

This rearrangement joins TRBV29-1 to TRBJ1-4; weak D call: TRBD1 (5 bases). This CDR3 comprises 15 residues. Looked up from germline, CDR1 is SQVTM and CDR2 is ANQGSEA. The V gene lost 0 bases and the J gene lost 8 bases, with 16 bases spanning the gap. CDR3 amino acids: CSVEDPWAGPEKLFF. The CDR3 DNA follows: TGCAGCGTTGAAGATCCGTGGGCAGGGCCCGAAAAACTGTTTTTT.

V gene TRBV19 combines with J gene TRBJ2-1, with 10 bases identical to TRBD2. The CDR3 runs 13 residues. With 6 bases clipped from V and 11 bases from J, the junction kept 7 bases outside the gene matches. Germline V CDR1 and CDR2: LNHDA, SQIVND (reference sequence). CDR3 sequence reads: CASRLAGDFKQFF. The CDR3 DNA sequence: TGTGCCAGTAGGCTAGCGGGGGACTTTAAGCAGTTCTTC. Together with reference TRBV19 and TRBJ2-1, the CDR3 gives the full variable domain: DGGITQSPKYLFRKEGQNVTLSCEQNLNHDAMYWYRQDPGQGLRLIYYSQIVNDFQKGDIAEGYSVSREKKESFPLTVTSAQKNPTAFYLCASRLAGDFKQFFGPGTRLTVL.

This clonotype has more than one count but fewer than ten. J is TRBJ2-1 and V is TRBV11-2; 9 nucleotides match TRBD2. Germline-derived CDR1 and CDR2 are SGHAT and FQNNGV. The CDR3 spans 17 residues. V trimming: 0 bases; J trimming: 7 bases; junction bases outside the gene matches: 10. The CDR3 region is CASSLEGAGGSYNEQFF. The DNA for the CDR3 is TGTGCCAGCAGCTTAGAAGGCGCGGGGGGGAGTTATAATGAGCAGTTCTTC.

This clonotype came up a few times. The chain combines TRBV6-1 with TRBJ1-4; 7 bases are shared with TRBD1. This CDR3 has 14 residues. In germline, CDR1 is MNHNS, CDR2 SASEGT. Trimming cost V 3 bases and J 8 bases; bases outside gene matches: 6. The CDR3 protein is CASSDRQGGEKLFF. The CDR3 DNA follows: TGTGCCAGCAGTGATCGACAGGGTGGAGAAAAACTGTTTTTT.

This clonotype turned up a few times. The chain is built from TRBV4-3 and TRBJ2-1; 10 bases are shared with TRBD2. The J segment lost 0 bases and the V segment lost 1 base, leaving 12 bases of the junction unmatched. The germline V gene encodes CDR1 LGHNA and CDR2 YSLEER. This CDR3 is built from 20 residues. The CDR3 sequence is CASSQVEAGGTLSSYNEQFF. CDR3 in DNA: TGCGCCAGCAGCCAAGTTGAAGCGGGGGGGACCCTCAGCTCCTACAATGAGCAGTTCTTC.

The chain joins TRBV18 to TRBJ2-7; D is uncertain. Germline V gives CDR1 KGHSH, CDR2 LQKENI. The V end lost 2 bases, the J end lost 7 bases, and 9 bases lay between the germline ends. The CDR3 contains 12 residues. In DNA, the CDR3 is TGTGCCAGCTCACCAAGTAGCCGAGAGCAGTACTTC. Translating it yields CASSPSSREQYF. The variable domain in full, with the rest retrieved from reference TRBV18 and TRBJ2-7, is NAGVMQNPRHLVRRRGQEARLRCSPMKGHSHVYWYRQLPEEGLKFMVYLQKENIIDESGMPKERFSAEFPKEGPSILRIQQVVRGDSAAYFCASSPSSREQYFGPGTRLTVT.

Worth noting for this clonotype: One junction end does not reproduce the germline sequence, and a read error may be involved. The chain recombines TRBV27 with TRBJ1-2, with D uncertain. CDR3 length: 16 amino acids. CDR1 and CDR2 (germline): MNHEY, SMNVEV (reference sequence). CDR3: CTSSFWRRSSDYGYTF. The DNA for the CDR3 is TGCACCAGCAGTTTCTGGAGGAGGAGCTCCGACTATGGCTACACCTTC.

The rearrangement joins TRBV18 to TRBJ2-3, with D hard to call. The V end was cut by 9 bases, the J end by 3 bases, with 10 bases between. The CDR3 consists of 12 residues. From germline, CDR1 is KGHSH and CDR2 LQKENI. The CDR3 DNA sequence: TGTGCCAGTCGGAGTTGGACAGATACGCAGTATTTT. Protein: CASRSWTDTQYF.

V and J are TRBV30 and TRBJ1-1, with D maybe TRBD1 (5 bases). Germline assignment: CDR1 GTSNPN and CDR2 SVGIG (reference sequence). V was trimmed by 0 bases and J by 3 bases, leaving 11 bases between them. The CDR3 spans 14 residues. CDR3 sequence reads: CAWSVRGEDTEAFF. For the CDR3, the DNA is TGTGCCTGGAGTGTACGGGGGGAGGACACTGAAGCTTTCTTT. Full variable domain (missing parts from reference TRBV30 and TRBJ1-1): SQTIHQWPATLVQPVGSPLSLECTVEGTSNPNLYWYRQAAGRGLQLLFYSVGIGQISSEVPQNLSASRPQDRQFILSSKKLLLSDSGFYLCAWSVRGEDTEAFFGQGTRLTVV.

The table lists this clonotype with a few counts. V and J are TRBV7-2 and TRBJ2-5; TRBD2 matches 11 bases. After removal of 5 bases from V and 4 bases from J, the junction contained 9 bases not matched to a gene. The CDR3 is 16 residues long. The germline V gene encodes CDR1 SGHTA and CDR2 FQGNSA. The CDR3 DNA sequence: TGTGCCAGCAGCCTCAGACTAGCGGGGTTTGGAGAGACCCAGTACTTC. Translating gives CASSLRLAGFGETQYF.

The chain carries TRBV12-3 or TRBV12-4 and TRBJ1-2, with D possibly TRBD1 on 5 matching bases. The CDR3 extends over 14 amino acids. The germline V and J ends were trimmed by 2 bases and 6 bases, with 13 bases remaining between them. The CDR3 nucleotides read TGTGCCAGCAGTTTAAATAAGGGGATCAATGGCTACACCTTC. Protein: CASSLNKGINGYTF.

The genes are TRBV12-3 or TRBV12-4 and TRBJ2-2; D is unresolved. Trimming pared 3 bases from V and 0 bases from J, leaving 8 bases between. This CDR3 is built from 15 residues. The CDR3 region is CASSLNQANTGELFF. The CDR3 nucleotides read TGTGCCAGCAGTTTGAATCAAGCGAACACCGGGGAGCTGTTTTTT.

The chain joins TRBV18 to TRBJ1-6; D ambiguous. V was trimmed by 2 bases and J by 6 bases, leaving 11 bases between them. The germline V gene has CDR1 KGHSH and CDR2 LQKENI. The CDR3 loop spans 15 amino acids. The CDR3: CASSPSTATNSPLHF. CDR3 nucleotides: TGTGCCAGCTCACCATCGACCGCGACTAATTCACCCCTCCACTTT. The whole variable domain, filled in from reference TRBV18 and TRBJ1-6, reads NAGVMQNPRHLVRRRGQEARLRCSPMKGHSHVYWYRQLPEEGLKFMVYLQKENIIDESGMPKERFSAEFPKEGPSILRIQQVVRGDSAAYFCASSPSTATNSPLHFGNGTRLTVT.

This chain links TRBV6-1 with TRBJ2-2; 11 bases are a match to TRBD2. In germline, CDR1 is MNHNS, CDR2 SASEGT. The V gene end was trimmed by 6 bases and the J gene end by 1 base; junction bases not matched to a gene: 13. CDR3 length: 19 amino acids. In nucleotides, the CDR3 is TGTGCCAGCAGCCACCCACTACTAGCGGGGGATAAGAACACCGGGGAGCTGTTTTTT. It specifies CASSHPLLAGDKNTGELFF.

This clonotype came up a few times. The chain uses TRBV20-1 and TRBJ2-1; D is tentatively TRBD1 or TRBD2 (5 bases each). CDR1 is DFQATT, CDR2 SNEGSKA, per germline (reference sequence). Between the trimmed V and J ends, which lost 1 base and 9 bases, there was a span of 16 bases. The CDR3 has 14 amino acids. CDR3 in amino acids: CSARAGQTKGEQFF. In DNA, the CDR3 is TGCAGTGCTAGAGCGGGGCAAACTAAGGGTGAGCAGTTCTTC.

This clonotype has more than one count but fewer than ten. V and J are TRBV5-2 and TRBJ1-4. TRBV5-2 is reported as a pseudogene. This CDR3 spans 13 amino acids. CDR3 region: CASNRGGNEKLFF. The CDR3 bases are TGTGCCAGCAACCGGGGGGGAAATGAAAAACTGTTTTTT.

V usage is TRBV7-3 and J usage is TRBJ1-1; D remains ambiguous. Trimming left V 5 bases short and J 4 bases short, with 14 bases between. There are 14 residues in the CDR3. Germline CDR1 SGHTA, CDR2 FQGTGA. The CDR3 protein is CASSPNEGSTEAFF. The CDR3 region has the DNA TGTGCCAGCAGCCCAAACGAGGGATCCACTGAAGCTTTCTTT.